The table lists the clone carrying this T cell receptor (beta chain) with many counts. Per the germline V gene, CDR1 is MNHEY and CDR2 is SMNVEV (reference sequence). CDR3 length: 14 amino acids. The germline V and J ends were trimmed by 8 bases and 6 bases, with 17 bases remaining between them. TCRdb passed the RT-PCR reads through MiXCR, listing each CDR3 protein once. The sample contains more than 600,000 distinct CDR3 sequences, 13% to 15% of which appear only once. The clonotype originates from a female donor in good health, serving as a healthy control. Sequencing input: memory CD4+ T cells from blood. The V gene is TRBV27, the J gene TRBJ2-1; D is perhaps TRBD2 (6 bases). The CDR3 DNA is TGTGCCAGCTACCGGGGACTCAAAGTCAATGAGCAGTTCTTC. It translates to CASYRGLKVNEQFF.